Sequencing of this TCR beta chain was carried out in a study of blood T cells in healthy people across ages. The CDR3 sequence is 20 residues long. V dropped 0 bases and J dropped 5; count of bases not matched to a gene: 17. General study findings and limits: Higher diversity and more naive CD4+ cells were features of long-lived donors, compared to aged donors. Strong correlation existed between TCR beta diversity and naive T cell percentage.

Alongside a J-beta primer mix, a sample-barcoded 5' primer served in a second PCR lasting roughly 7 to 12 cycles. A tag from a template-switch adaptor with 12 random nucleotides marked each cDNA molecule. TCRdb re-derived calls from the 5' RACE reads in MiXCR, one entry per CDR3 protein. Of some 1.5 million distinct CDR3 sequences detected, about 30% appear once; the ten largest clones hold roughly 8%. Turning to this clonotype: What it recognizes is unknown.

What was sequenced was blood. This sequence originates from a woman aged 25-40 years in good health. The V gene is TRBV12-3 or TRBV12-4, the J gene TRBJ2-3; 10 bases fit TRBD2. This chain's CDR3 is CASSLAAGTSANSRLDTQYF. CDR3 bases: TGTGCCAGCAGTTTAGCTGCCGGGACTAGCGCCAACTCGCGATTAGATACGCAGTATTTT.